The entry that follows covers one T cell receptor beta chain sequence. Its antigen remains unidentified. The data derive from a study of vaccination and CD4 T cells after COVID-19. Looking at the study overall: Control cultures used a CEFX viral epitope pool, an HIV-1 Nef peptide pool, or no peptide.

General study findings and limits: A median of around 83% of reactive clones, in convalescent patients, became evident only post-vaccination. Convalescent patients had 304 of 307 vaccine-specific clones showing spike mono-reactivity.

Sample treatment: roughly 10-day PBMC culture with coronavirus spike peptide pools or control peptides (ViraFEST assay). The unexposed donor provided CD4+ T cells, which were taken before the COVID-19 pandemic (2011-2018). Wells contained about 2 million PBMCs each, and these were cultured with roughly 11 IU/ml IL-2 and about 9 ug/ml peptide pools. This CDR3 is built from 14 residues. Trimming removed 1 base from V and 4 bases from J; junction bases left unmatched: 1. CDR1 is SEHNR and CDR2 is FQNEAQ in the germline V gene (reference sequence). The Oncomine TCR Beta short-read assay generated sequence data from the DNA of cultured CD4+ T cells. TCRdb fed the PCR reads into MiXCR, producing one record per CDR3 protein. The sample yields several thousand distinct CDR3 sequences, around two fifths seen once.

The sequenced material came from CD4+ T cells from blood, cultured in vitro. The V call is TRBV7-9, the J call TRBJ2-1; 7 bases line up with TRBD2. The clonotype comes from a human donor in good health. CDR3 amino acids: CASSLGGGYNEQFF. The CDR3 DNA reads TGTGCCAGCAGCTTAGGCGGGGGATACAATGAGCAGTTCTTC.